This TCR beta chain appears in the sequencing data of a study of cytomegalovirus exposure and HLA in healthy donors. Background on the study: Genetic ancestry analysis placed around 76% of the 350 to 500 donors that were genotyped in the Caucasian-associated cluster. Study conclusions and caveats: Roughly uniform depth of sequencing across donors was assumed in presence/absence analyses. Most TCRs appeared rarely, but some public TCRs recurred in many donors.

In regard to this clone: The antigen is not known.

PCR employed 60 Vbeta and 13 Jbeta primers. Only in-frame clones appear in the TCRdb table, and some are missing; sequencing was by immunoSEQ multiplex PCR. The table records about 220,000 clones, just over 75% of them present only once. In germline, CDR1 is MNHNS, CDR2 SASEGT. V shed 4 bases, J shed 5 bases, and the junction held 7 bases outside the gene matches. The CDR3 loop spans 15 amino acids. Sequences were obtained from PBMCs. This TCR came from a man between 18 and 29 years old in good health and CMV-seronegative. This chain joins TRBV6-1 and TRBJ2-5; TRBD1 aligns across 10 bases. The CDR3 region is CASSGPGQGPETQYF. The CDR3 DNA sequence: TGTGCCAGCAGTGGCCCGGGACAGGGGCCCGAGACCCAGTACTTC.